This passage covers 14 T cell receptor beta chains from one sample sequenced in a study of cytomegalovirus exposure and HLA in healthy donors. PCR involved 60 Vbeta and 13 Jbeta primers. Data came from immunoSEQ multiplex PCR; TCRdb stores just in-frame clones and leaves some out. Of roughly 170,000 clones in the sample, approximately 80% were seen once. The specimen was PBMCs. These receptors were taken from a woman aged 25 to 39 in good health and CMV-seronegative.

The V call is TRBV19, the J call TRBJ1-3, with no clear D. Trimming took off 4 bases at V and 6 bases at J, with 7 bases between the two ends. Germline V gene sequence: CDR1 LNHDA, CDR2 SQIVND (reference sequence). This CDR3 region has 12 residues. CDR3: CASSSGENTIYF. CDR3 DNA sequence: TGTGCCAGTAGTAGCGGCGAAAACACCATATATTTT.

The sample holds a few counts of this clone. J is TRBJ2-7 and V is TRBV6-1, with D perhaps matching TRBD2 (5 bases). The germline gives CDR1 MNHNS, CDR2 SASEGT. CDR3 length equals 14 residues. Trimming took off 4 bases at V and 2 bases at J, with 12 bases between the two ends. CDR3: CASSGESGAYEQYF. DNA of the CDR3: TGTGCCAGCAGTGGAGAGAGCGGAGCCTACGAGCAGTACTTC.

The rearrangement joins TRBV18 to TRBJ1-4; D uncertain. Trimming pared 3 bases from V and 3 bases from J, leaving 8 bases between. CDR3 length: 14 amino acids. CDR1 and CDR2 from the germline V gene are KGHSH and LQKENI. The CDR3 coding sequence is TGTGCCAGCTCACCTACGGACTCTAATGAAAAACTGTTTTTT. This gives the protein CASSPTDSNEKLFF.

This chain uses TRBV28 with TRBJ2-7, with D hard to call. The germline CDR1 and CDR2 sequences are MDHEN and SYDVKM. V was cut by 5 bases and J by 3 bases, with 8 bases left in between. The length of the CDR3 is 12 residues. CDR3 residues: CASSLDRYEQYF. Here the CDR3 DNA reads TGTGCCAGCAGTCTAGACCGCTACGAGCAGTACTTC.

V and J are TRBV27 and TRBJ2-7; TRBD2 aligns across 10 bases. The V gene's germline CDR1 is MNHEY and CDR2 SMNVEV (reference sequence). V was pared by 5 bases and J by 2 bases, with 9 bases of the junction left unmatched. The CDR3 runs to 16 residues. The CDR3 region has the DNA TGTGCCAGCAGTCGAATCCAACTAGCGGGGACCTACGAGCAGTACTTC. Encoded protein: CASSRIQLAGTYEQYF.

The rearrangement uses TRBV10-3 and TRBJ1-6; D remains ambiguous. The germline V gene encodes CDR1 ENHRY and CDR2 SYGVKD. The V end lost 7 bases, the J end lost 5 bases, and 12 bases lay between the germline ends. The CDR3 covers 14 residues. Here the CDR3 DNA reads TGTGCCATCACCGCCCGGACTGATAATTCACCCCTCCACTTT. It encodes CAITARTDNSPLHF.

In this sample, this clone turned up a few times. This chain links TRBV6-5 with TRBJ2-7; TRBD1 is a possible D gene (5 bases). V was cut by 5 bases and J by 2 bases, with 10 bases left in between. The CDR3 extends over 13 amino acids. Germline V gene data show CDR1 as MNHEY and CDR2 as SVGAGI. The CDR3: CASSRREPYEQYF. The CDR3, as DNA: TGTGCCAGCAGTCGCAGGGAACCCTACGAGCAGTACTTC.

The V gene is TRBV6-5, the J gene TRBJ1-2; D perhaps matches TRBD1 (5 bases). V lost 2 bases and J 3 bases, leaving 10 bases between the germline ends. The CDR3 loop spans 14 amino acids. The germline V gene encodes CDR1 MNHEY and CDR2 SVGAGI. CDR3 sequence (DNA): TGTGCCAGCAGTTACGTGGGGGGGGACTATGGCTACACCTTC. It codes for CASSYVGGDYGYTF.

CDR3 sequence: CASSPPTGRGSYEQYF. DNA for the CDR3: TGTGCCAGCTCACCACCGACCGGGAGGGGCTCCTACGAGCAGTACTTC. The chain carries TRBV18 and TRBJ2-7; 8 positions match TRBD2. Germline V gives CDR1 KGHSH, CDR2 LQKENI. Germline trimming cut 0 bases from V and 0 bases from J; bases unmatched to any gene: 4. This CDR3 has 16 residues.

The chain couples TRBV28 to TRBJ2-7; TRBD2 is a possible D gene (6 bases). Germline assignment: CDR1 MDHEN and CDR2 SYDVKM. The ends were cut back, 1 base at V and 7 bases at J, with 17 bases in the middle. The CDR3 covers 15 residues. The CDR3 DNA sequence: TGTGCCAGCAGTTTATCCCCCGGATGGGGGGATGAGCAGTACTTC. This codes for CASSLSPGWGDEQYF.

The DNA for the CDR3 is TGTGCCAGCAGGAAACTGGGGCAGGGTGAGAGCAATCAGCCCCAGCATTTT. Translated, it gives CASRKLGQGESNQPQHF. The chain combines TRBV2 with TRBJ1-5; D possibly corresponds to TRBD1 (5 bases). Per the germline V gene, CDR1 is SNHLY and CDR2 is FYNNEI. Trimming shortened V by 6 bases and J by 1 base, and 19 bases separated the two germline ends. The CDR3 length is 17 residues.

The rearrangement links TRBV4-1 to TRBJ2-7; D is undetermined. Germline V CDR1 and CDR2: MGHRA, YSYEKL. Between the trimmed V and J ends, which lost 1 base and 3 bases, there was a span of 10 bases. The CDR3 is 14 amino acids. CDR3 sequence reads: CASSQGPRNYEQYF. DNA for the CDR3: TGCGCCAGCAGCCAAGGCCCCAGAAACTACGAGCAGTACTTC.

This chain links TRBV4-2 with TRBJ2-1, with TRBD1 as a possible D gene (5 bases). The V gene's germline CDR1 is LGHNA and CDR2 YNFKEQ. This CDR3 has 15 residues. V was trimmed by 3 bases and J by 4 bases, leaving 13 bases between them. The CDR3 nucleotides are TGTGCCAGCAGCCAGAGCAGGGTCGGTTACAATGAGCAGTTCTTC. Translation: CASSQSRVGYNEQFF.

The chain carries TRBV5-1 and TRBJ1-2; TRBD1 matches at 8 bases. With V trimmed by 5 bases and J by 5 bases, 2 bases remained unmatched. Germline V gives CDR1 SGHRS, CDR2 YFSETQ. The CDR3 has 12 amino acids. CDR3 sequence reads: CASRGTGYGYTF. The DNA for the CDR3 is TGCGCCAGCAGGGGGACAGGTTATGGCTACACCTTC. The variable domain in full, with the rest retrieved from reference TRBV5-1 and TRBJ1-2, is KAGVTQTPRYLIKTRGQQVTLSCSPISGHRSVSWYQQTPGQGLQFLFEYFSETQRNKGNFPGRFSGRQFSNSRSEMNVSTLELGDSALYLCASRGTGYGYTFGSGTRLTVV.